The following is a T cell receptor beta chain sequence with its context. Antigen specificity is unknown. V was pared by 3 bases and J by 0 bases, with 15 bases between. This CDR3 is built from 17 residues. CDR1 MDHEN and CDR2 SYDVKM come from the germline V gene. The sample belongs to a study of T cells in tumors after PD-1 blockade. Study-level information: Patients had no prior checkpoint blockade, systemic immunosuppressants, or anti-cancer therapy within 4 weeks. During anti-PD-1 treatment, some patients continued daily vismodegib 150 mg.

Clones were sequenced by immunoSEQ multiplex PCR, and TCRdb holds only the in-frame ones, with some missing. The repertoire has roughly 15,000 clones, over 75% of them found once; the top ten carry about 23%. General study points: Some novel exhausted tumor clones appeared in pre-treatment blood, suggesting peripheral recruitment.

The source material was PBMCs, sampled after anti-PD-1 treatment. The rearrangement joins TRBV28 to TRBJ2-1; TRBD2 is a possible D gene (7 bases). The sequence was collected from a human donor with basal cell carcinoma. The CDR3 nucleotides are TGTGCCAGCAGTTTGGTGGGGGGGCAGAGCTCCTACAATGAGCAGTTCTTC. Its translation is CASSLVGGQSSYNEQFF.